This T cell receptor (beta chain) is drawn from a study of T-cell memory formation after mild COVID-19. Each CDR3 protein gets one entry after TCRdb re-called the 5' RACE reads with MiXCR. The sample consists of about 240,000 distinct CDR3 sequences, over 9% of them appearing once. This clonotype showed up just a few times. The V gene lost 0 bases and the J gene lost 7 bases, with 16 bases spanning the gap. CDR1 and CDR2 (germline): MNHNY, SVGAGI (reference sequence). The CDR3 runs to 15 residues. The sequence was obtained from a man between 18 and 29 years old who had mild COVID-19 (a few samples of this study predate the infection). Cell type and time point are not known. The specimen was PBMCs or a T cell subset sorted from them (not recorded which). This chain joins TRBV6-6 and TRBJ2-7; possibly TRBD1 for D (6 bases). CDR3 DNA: TGTGCCAGCAGTTACTCGGACAGTGGATGGAGGGAGCAGTACTTC. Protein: CASSYSDSGWREQYF.